The entry below gives a single T cell receptor (beta chain) sequence along with its context. MiXCR, run by TCRdb on the 5' RACE reads, gives a single entry per CDR3 protein. The table has 300,000 to 400,000 distinct CDR3 sequences, 7% to 9.5% seen once. The record originates from a study of identical twins. Healthy Caucasians supplied all donations. The sample was naive T cells sorted from blood. The receptor comes from a woman in her fifties or sixties in good health.

The CDR3 loop reads CASSRGSNTEAFF. For the CDR3, the DNA is TGTGCCAGCAGCCGGGGGTCGAACACTGAAGCTTTCTTT. The chain is built from TRBV5-6 and TRBJ1-1, with D tentatively TRBD1 (5 bases). The CDR3 contains 13 residues. Trimming took off 4 bases at V and 1 base at J, with 8 bases between the two ends. Germline V gene sequence: CDR1 SGHDT, CDR2 YYEEEE.